A selection of T cell receptor beta chains follows, all from one sample in a study of blood T cell repertoires in COVID-19. Clones were sequenced by immunoSEQ multiplex PCR, and TCRdb holds only the in-frame ones, with some missing. This table has a few hundred thousand clones, approximately 88% appearing once. The sequencing input was PBMCs or T cells enriched from blood (not recorded which). These receptors all come from a woman aged 18-29 years who had recovered from COVID-19. CDR3s include the opening cysteine and the closing phenylalanine or tryptophan. The D gene is left open where the match is weak. Clone size, where shown, is once, few, many, or a class for clones that have expanded.

V: TRBV4-3
length: 14
size: NA
D: NA
J: TRBJ1-1
CDR3: CASSQGRLNTEAFF
DNA: TGCGCCAGCAGCCAAGGGAGATTGAACACTGAAGCTTTCTTT

V: TRBV7-2
length: 17
size: NA
D: TRBD1
J: TRBJ1-6
CDR3: CASSRQSGGGYNSPLHF
DNA: TGTGCCAGCAGCCGGCAATCAGGGGGCGGCTATAATTCACCCCTCCACTTT

V: TRBV7-9
length: 15
size: NA
D: NA
J: TRBJ1-4
CDR3: CASSLGPTINEKLFF
DNA: TGTGCCAGCAGCTTAGGCCCTACGATAAATGAAAAACTGTTTTTT

V: TRBV6-1
length: 16
size: NA
D: TRBD1
J: TRBJ2-7
CDR3: CASSQGQGEIAYEQYF
DNA: TGTGCCAGCAGTCAAGGACAGGGGGAGATCGCCTACGAGCAGTACTTC

V: TRBV30
length: 12
size: NA
D: NA
J: TRBJ1-2
CDR3: CAWSPTAYGYTF
DNA: TGTGCCTGGAGCCCCACAGCCTATGGCTACACCTTC

V: TRBV7-8
length: 14
size: NA
D: NA
J: TRBJ2-5
CDR3: CASSLLHSVETQYF
DNA: TGTGCCAGCAGCTTACTCCATAGCGTGGAGACCCAGTACTTC

V: TRBV6-2/TRBV6-3
length: 16
size: once
D: NA
J: TRBJ2-7
CDR3: CASSYKPTSISYEQYF
DNA: TGTGCCAGCAGTTACAAGCCGACTAGTATATCGTACGAGCAGTACTTC

V: TRBV2
length: 14
size: NA
D: TRBD1
J: TRBJ1-6
CDR3: CASSDSTGRSPLHF
DNA: TGTGCCAGCAGTGATTCGACAGGGAGGTCACCCCTCCACTTT

V: TRBV5-6
length: 15
size: NA
D: NA
J: TRBJ2-1
CDR3: CASSLRAGPYNEQFF
DNA: TGTGCCAGCAGCTTGAGGGCGGGTCCTTACAATGAGCAGTTCTTC

V: TRBV5-4
length: 15
size: NA
D: TRBD1
J: TRBJ2-2
CDR3: CASSYDRGGTGELFF
DNA: TGTGCCAGCAGCTATGACAGGGGAGGAACCGGGGAGCTGTTTTTT

V: TRBV7-8
length: 14
size: NA
D: TRBD2
J: TRBJ2-3
CDR3: CASSLTSNTDTQYF
DNA: TGTGCCAGCAGCTTGACTAGCAACACAGATACGCAGTATTTT

V: TRBV19
length: 14
size: NA
D: NA
J: TRBJ2-5
CDR3: CASSIGGASETQYF
DNA: TGTGCCAGTAGTATTGGGGGGGCCTCAGAGACCCAGTACTTC

V: TRBV7-2
length: 14
size: NA
D: NA
J: TRBJ2-5
CDR3: CASSFPFGGETQYF
DNA: TGTGCCAGCAGCTTCCCGTTCGGCGGAGAGACCCAGTACTTC

V: TRBV5-4
length: 13
size: NA
D: NA
J: TRBJ2-3
CDR3: CASSSWQTDTQYF
DNA: TGTGCCAGCAGCTCTTGGCAGACAGATACGCAGTATTTT

V: TRBV7-2
length: 16
size: few
D: NA
J: TRBJ1-5
CDR3: CASSLVGQWGNQPQHF
DNA: TGTGCCAGCAGCTTGGTGGGGCAGTGGGGCAATCAGCCCCAGCATTTT

V: TRBV4-3
length: 17
size: NA
D: TRBD1
J: TRBJ1-1
CDR3: CASSTSGGYGRNTEAFF
DNA: TGCGCCAGCTCAACATCAGGGGGCTACGGGAGGAACACTGAAGCTTTCTTT

V: TRBV5-1
length: 13
size: NA
D: NA
J: TRBJ1-3
CDR3: CASSFAFGNTIYF
DNA: TGCGCCAGCAGCTTCGCGTTTGGAAACACCATATATTTT

V: TRBV19
length: 13
size: NA
D: TRBD2
J: TRBJ2-2
CDR3: CASTLGGAGELFF
DNA: TGTGCCAGTACTCTCGGGGGGGCCGGGGAGCTGTTTTTT

V: TRBV4-1
length: 13
size: many
D: NA
J: TRBJ1-1
CDR3: CASSPQGLTEAFF
DNA: TGCGCCAGCAGCCCCCAGGGCTTGACTGAAGCTTTCTTT

V: TRBV5-1
length: 17
size: NA
D: NA
J: TRBJ1-4
CDR3: CASSLASAGQGYEKLFF
DNA: TGCGCCAGCAGCTTGGCTTCCGCGGGCCAGGGGTATGAAAAACTGTTTTTT

V: TRBV12-3/TRBV12-4
length: 12
size: NA
D: NA
J: TRBJ1-5
CDR3: CASGRDSQPQHF
DNA: TGTGCCAGCGGGCGGGATAGTCAGCCCCAGCATTTT

V: TRBV9
length: 15
size: NA
D: NA
J: TRBJ2-7
CDR3: CASSVDAGSPYEQYF
DNA: TGTGCCAGCAGCGTAGATGCGGGCTCCCCCTACGAGCAGTACTTC

V: TRBV3-1/TRBV3-2
length: 12
size: NA
D: NA
J: TRBJ1-2
CDR3: CASSQALHGYTF
DNA: TGTGCCAGCAGCCAAGCCCTACATGGCTACACCTTC

V: TRBV6-2/TRBV6-3
length: 15
size: NA
D: NA
J: TRBJ2-5
CDR3: CASSYSPSVQETQYF
DNA: TGTGCCAGCAGTTACTCCCCCAGTGTCCAAGAGACCCAGTACTTC

V: TRBV2
length: 15
size: NA
D: NA
J: TRBJ2-1
CDR3: CASSRVAPTYNEQFF
DNA: TGTGCCAGCAGTCGTGTAGCACCCACCTACAATGAGCAGTTCTTC

V: TRBV5-6
length: 15
size: NA
D: TRBD1
J: TRBJ1-3
CDR3: CASRSRDSSGNTIYF
DNA: TGTGCCAGCAGGAGCCGGGACAGCTCTGGAAACACCATATATTTT

V: TRBV7-2
length: 14
size: NA
D: NA
J: TRBJ1-1
CDR3: CASSLERRYTEAFF
DNA: TGTGCCAGCAGCTTGGAGCGCAGATACACTGAAGCTTTCTTT

V: TRBV2
length: 13
size: NA
D: NA
J: TRBJ1-3
CDR3: CASFRDSGNTIYF
DNA: TGTGCCAGCTTCCGGGACTCTGGAAACACCATATATTTT

V: TRBV5-1
length: 14
size: few
D: TRBD1
J: TRBJ2-3
CDR3: CASSLMTGEDTQYF
DNA: TGCGCCAGCAGCTTGATGACAGGGGAAGATACGCAGTATTTT

V: TRBV20-1
length: 14
size: NA
D: NA
J: TRBJ1-2
CDR3: CSASATGKDYGYTF
DNA: TGCAGTGCTAGTGCAACAGGGAAAGACTATGGCTACACCTTC

V: TRBV5-6
length: 12
size: NA
D: NA
J: TRBJ1-2
CDR3: CASSAFTGGYTF
DNA: TGTGCCAGCAGCGCCTTCACGGGTGGCTACACCTTC

V: TRBV7-2
length: 14
size: NA
D: NA
J: TRBJ2-2
CDR3: CASLARRNTGELFF
DNA: TGTGCCAGCTTAGCGCGAAGGAACACCGGGGAGCTGTTTTTT

V: TRBV5-5
length: 12
size: NA
D: NA
J: TRBJ1-4
CDR3: CASSFPGGKLFF
DNA: TGTGCCAGCAGCTTCCCCGGAGGAAAACTGTTTTTT

V: TRBV4-1
length: 14
size: NA
D: NA
J: TRBJ2-1
CDR3: CASSQFGTSNEQFF
DNA: TGCGCCAGCAGCCAATTCGGGACTTCGAATGAGCAGTTCTTC

V: TRBV25-1
length: 17
size: NA
D: TRBD1
J: TRBJ1-3
CDR3: CASSELGRGQSGNTIYF
DNA: TGTGCCAGCAGTGAATTGGGCAGGGGGCAGTCTGGAAACACCATATATTTT